These T cell receptor beta chains were read from a single sample in a study of molecular identifiers for immune sequencing clone quantification. TCRdb reprocessed the PCR reads via MiXCR and lists one record per CDR3 protein. In the table there are roughly 630,000 distinct CDR3 sequences, about 25% of which are singletons. The material sequenced was naive CD8+ T cells from blood, with Jurkat cell RNA spiked in. These receptors all stem from a human donor in good health. Some libraries in this study had Jurkat cell RNA spiked in. CDR3s include the opening cysteine and the closing phenylalanine or tryptophan. The D gene is left open where the match is weak. Only part of the rows carry a size: once, few, many, or a class if the clone is expanded.

>TRBD1|TRBJ2-7|TRBV27|-|14
CASSSGDRVHEQYF
TGTGCCAGCAGTTCAGGAGACAGGGTCCACGAGCAGTACTTC
>-|TRBJ2-4|TRBV21-1|few|20
CASSKAWQRESFLAKNIQYF
TGTGCCAGCAGCAAAGCCTGGCAGCGGGAGTCTTTCCTAGCCAAAAACATTCAGTACTTC
>-|TRBJ1-4|TRBV11-2|few|17
CASSPSRDTETNEKLFF
TGTGCCAGCAGCCCGTCCCGGGACACCGAAACTAATGAAAAACTGTTTTTT
>-|TRBJ2-1|TRBV6-5|-|15
CASSYSGERADEQFF
TGTGCCAGCAGTTACTCGGGGGAGAGGGCGGATGAGCAGTTCTTC
>-|TRBJ2-3|TRBV24-1|many|14
CATSDSRQADTQYF
TGTGCCACCAGTGATTCCCGGCAGGCAGATACGCAGTATTTT
>-|TRBJ2-7|TRBV4-1|-|13
CASSQVKGVGQYF
TGCGCCAGCAGCCAAGTTAAGGGCGTAGGGCAGTACTTC
>TRBD2|TRBJ2-3|TRBV20-1|many|15
CSARVSPLATDTQYF
TGCAGTGCTAGAGTCTCCCCACTAGCGACAGATACGCAGTATTTT
>TRBD2|TRBJ2-1|TRBV6-6|-|15
CASTLLAGAYNEQFF
TGTGCCAGCACCTTACTAGCGGGGGCCTACAATGAGCAGTTCTTC
>TRBD1|TRBJ2-7|TRBV28|-|15
CASSTGQGASYEQYF
TGTGCCAGCAGCACCGGACAGGGGGCATCCTACGAGCAGTACTTC
>-|TRBJ1-6|TRBV20-1|many|17
CSARDHAFLVSNSPLHF
TGCAGTGCTAGAGATCACGCGTTTTTGGTGTCTAACTCACCCCTCCACTTT
>-|TRBJ2-7|TRBV4-2|many|15
CASSQEAGFSYEQYF
TGTGCCAGCAGCCAAGAGGCAGGATTCTCCTACGAGCAGTACTTC
>-|TRBJ1-5|TRBV15|few|15
CATSRGWDSNQPQHF
TGTGCCACCAGCAGAGGTTGGGACAGCAATCAGCCCCAGCATTTT
>TRBD2|TRBJ2-5|TRBV5-6|-|14
CASSGTSSQETQYF
TGTGCCAGCAGCGGGACTAGTTCCCAAGAGACCCAGTACTTC
>-|TRBJ1-6|TRBV27|-|13
CASRGSSFSPLHF
TGTGCCAGCAGGGGCAGCTCCTTTTCACCCCTCCACTTT
>TRBD2|TRBJ2-6|TRBV15|-|18
CATSLGLAGVSGANVLTF
TGTGCCACCAGCCTGGGACTAGCGGGAGTTTCTGGGGCCAACGTCCTGACTTTC
>TRBD1|TRBJ2-7|TRBV7-9|-|16
CACSQTPGTGTYEQYF
TGTGCCTGCAGCCAAACGCCCGGGACAGGCACCTACGAGCAGTACTTC
>-|TRBJ2-2|TRBV6-2/TRBV6-3|few|16
CASSLTGSGVLGELFF
TGTGCCAGCAGTCTTACAGGGTCCGGAGTTTTGGGGGAGCTGTTTTTT
>TRBD2|TRBJ2-7|TRBV5-1|few|14
CASSSGLGAYKQYF
TGCGCCAGCAGCTCGGGACTAGGGGCCTACAAGCAGTACTTC
>TRBD2|TRBJ2-7|TRBV29-1|-|14
CSVASGRGTYEQYF
TGCAGCGTGGCTAGCGGGAGGGGAACGTACGAGCAGTACTTC
>-|TRBJ2-2|TRBV28|-|15
CASSLLSRYTGELFF
TGTGCCAGCAGTTTATTATCCAGATACACCGGGGAGCTGTTTTTT
>-|TRBJ1-1|TRBV9|few|15
CASSKEGGVNTEAFF
TGTGCCAGCAGTAAGGAAGGGGGTGTCAACACTGAAGCTTTCTTT
>TRBD2|TRBJ2-1|TRBV6-5|few|15
CASSYSGLAGDEQFF
TGTGCCAGCAGTTACTCGGGACTAGCTGGTGATGAGCAGTTCTTC
>-|TRBJ2-1|TRBV27|-|11
CASSRGYEQFF
TGTGCCAGCAGCCGGGGTTATGAGCAGTTCTTC
>TRBD1|TRBJ1-5|TRBV27|many|18
CASRFAAGGSWGNQPQHF
TGTGCCAGCAGGTTTGCAGCAGGGGGAAGTTGGGGCAATCAGCCCCAGCATTTT
>TRBD2|TRBJ2-7|TRBV7-9|-|13
CASSGGLHYAQYF
TGTGCCAGCAGCGGGGGACTACACTACGCGCAGTACTTC
>-|TRBJ2-3|TRBV7-2|many|15
CASSPGLSRTDTQYF
TGTGCCAGCAGCCCAGGCCTTTCCCGCACAGATACGCAGTATTTT
>-|TRBJ1-1|TRBV6-5|-|14
CASSQALGVAEAFF
TGTGCCAGCAGCCAGGCCCTCGGGGTTGCTGAAGCTTTCTTT
>TRBD1|TRBJ2-7|TRBV28|-|15
CASSFAGQGSYEQYF
TGTGCCAGCAGTTTCGCGGGACAGGGATCCTACGAGCAGTACTTC
>-|TRBJ2-3|TRBV19|-|15
CASSKGETSTDTKYF
TGTGCCAGTAGTAAGGGGGAGACTTCCACAGATACGAAGTATTTT
>-|TRBJ1-1|TRBV5-6|many|15
CASSYAQGLNTEAFF
TGTGCCAGCAGCTACGCGCAGGGTCTAAACACTGAAGCTTTCTTT
>TRBD1|TRBJ2-7|TRBV7-2|-|15
CASSRLPGQSYEQYF
TGTGCCAGCAGCCGCCTTCCGGGACAGTCCTACGAGCAGTACTTC
>TRBD2|TRBJ2-5|TRBV4-3|many|17
CASSQDRGGSFAETQYF
TGCGCCAGCAGCCAAGATCGGGGCGGGAGTTTTGCGGAGACCCAGTACTTC
>-|TRBJ2-7|TRBV6-5|few|14
CASSKREYTYEQYF
TGTGCCAGCAGCAAGCGTGAGTACACCTACGAGCAGTACTTC
>-|TRBJ2-7|TRBV12-3/TRBV12-4|many|14
CASSPNQWGREQYF
TGTGCCAGCAGTCCTAACCAGTGGGGGAGAGAGCAGTACTTC
>TRBD2|TRBJ2-5|TRBV2|-|16
CASRLVGGGSLETQYF
TGTGCCAGCAGGCTTGTCGGGGGGGGATCTTTGGAGACCCAGTACTTC
>-|TRBJ1-5|TRBV18|-|16
CASSPPGREGNQPQHF
TGTGCCAGCTCACCACCGGGGAGGGAAGGCAATCAGCCCCAGCATTTT
>-|TRBJ2-2|TRBV29-1|many|14
CSAGTTSNTGELFF
TGCAGCGCTGGGACCACCTCGAACACCGGGGAGCTGTTTTTT
>-|TRBJ1-5|TRBV30|-|15
CALGSAGYSNQPQHF
TGTGCCCTGGGCAGCGCGGGTTATAGCAATCAGCCCCAGCATTTT
>-|TRBJ1-5|TRBV2|-|13
CASPKEGNQPQHF
TGTGCCAGCCCCAAGGAAGGGAATCAGCCCCAGCATTTT
>-|TRBJ2-6|TRBV6-5|-|14
CACSPTSGANVLTF
TGTGCCTGCAGCCCAACCTCTGGGGCCAACGTCCTGACTTTC
>-|TRBJ2-7|TRBV7-9|-|16
CASSQGWGQGVYEQYF
TGTGCCAGCAGCCAGGGGTGGGGGCAGGGAGTCTACGAGCAGTACTTC
>-|TRBJ2-3|TRBV6-2/TRBV6-3|few|16
CASSSPTSPGEDTQYF
TGTGCCAGCAGTTCCCCGACTAGCCCAGGGGAAGATACGCAGTATTTT
>-|TRBJ2-7|TRBV6-2/TRBV6-3|-|15
CASSYLGAPGVEQYF
TGTGCCAGCAGTTATCTGGGGGCTCCAGGGGTGGAGCAGTACTTC
>TRBD1|TRBJ2-7|TRBV27|few|14
CASSLRTGDFEQYF
TGTGCCAGCAGCCTTCGGACAGGGGACTTCGAGCAGTACTTC
>-|TRBJ2-2|TRBV23-1|few|20
CASRKKQGVFLKANTGELFF
TGCGCCAGCAGGAAAAAACAGGGCGTCTTTTTGAAAGCGAACACCGGGGAGCTGTTTTTT
>-|TRBJ2-1|TRBV7-3|few|16
CASSLSRPGSYNEQFF
TGTGCCAGCAGCTTAAGTCGACCAGGGTCCTACAATGAGCAGTTCTTC